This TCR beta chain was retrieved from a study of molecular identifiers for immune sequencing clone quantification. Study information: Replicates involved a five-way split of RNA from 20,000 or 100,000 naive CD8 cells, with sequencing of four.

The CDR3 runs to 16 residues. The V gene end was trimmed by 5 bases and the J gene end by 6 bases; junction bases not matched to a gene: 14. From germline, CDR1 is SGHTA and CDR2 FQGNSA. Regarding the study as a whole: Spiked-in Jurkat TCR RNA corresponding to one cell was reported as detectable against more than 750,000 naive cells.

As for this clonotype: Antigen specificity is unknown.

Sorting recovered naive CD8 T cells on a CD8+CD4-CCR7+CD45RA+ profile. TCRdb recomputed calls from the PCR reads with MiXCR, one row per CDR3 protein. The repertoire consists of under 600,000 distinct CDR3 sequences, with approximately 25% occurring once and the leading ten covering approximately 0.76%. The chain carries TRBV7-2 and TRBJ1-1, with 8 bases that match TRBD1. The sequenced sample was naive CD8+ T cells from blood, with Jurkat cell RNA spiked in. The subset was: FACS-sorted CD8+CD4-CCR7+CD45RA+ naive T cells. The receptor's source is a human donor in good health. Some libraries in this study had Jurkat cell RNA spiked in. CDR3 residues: CASSPDRRGQVAEAFF. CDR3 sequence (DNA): TGTGCCAGCAGCCCTGATCGGAGGGGACAGGTCGCTGAAGCTTTCTTT.